One and the same sample provided the 24 T cell receptor beta chains below, sequenced in a study of T cell repertoires in cytomegalovirus infection. What these receptors recognize is not known. TCRdb processed the reads anew with MiXCR; each CDR3 protein has one entry. There are some 350,000 distinct CDR3 sequences in the sample; under 35% occur only once, and around 19% lies in the top ten. The sample consisted of cultured PBMCs, taken from culture after CMV antigen stimulation. All receptors come from a human donor in good health (CMV status not recorded). Some clones in this sample may be carry-over from other donors' samples.

The chain carries TRBV6-6 and TRBJ2-4, with 7 bases identical to TRBD1. Germline-derived CDR1 and CDR2 are MNHNY and SVGAGI (reference sequence). V dropped 5 bases and J dropped 6; count of bases not matched to a gene: 7. The CDR3 loop spans 14 amino acids. The CDR3 loop reads CASSPPGQLNIQYF. CDR3 sequence (DNA): TGTGCCAGCAGTCCCCCGGGACAGTTAAACATTCAGTACTTC.

This clonotype has just a few counts. V gene TRBV12-3 or TRBV12-4 combines with J gene TRBJ1-3; no clear D. V was clipped by 5 bases and J by 0 bases, with 11 bases between them. CDR3 length: 15 residues. CDR3 bases: TGTGCCAGCAGTGCCTATGCGTTCTCTGGAAACACCATATATTTT. As protein: CASSAYAFSGNTIYF.

The V call is TRBV2, the J call TRBJ1-2, with 7 bases fitting TRBD1. The CDR3 covers 12 residues. Germline assignment: CDR1 SNHLY and CDR2 FYNNEI. V lost 8 bases and J lost 8; bases outside the gene matches: 8. In DNA form, the CDR3 reads TGTGCCAGCCAGGGGGGACCTCGCGGCTACACCTTC. Translating gives CASQGGPRGYTF. The complete variable domain, with remaining parts taken from reference TRBV2 and TRBJ1-2, reads EPEVTQTPSHQVTQMGQEVILRCVPISNHLYFYWYRQILGQKVEFLVSFYNNEISEKSEIFDDQFSVERPDGSNFTLKIRSTKLEDSAMYFCASQGGPRGYTFGSGTRLTVV.

This sequence joins TRBV3-1 and TRBJ2-7; 15 bases line up with TRBD2. V shed 4 bases, J shed 6 bases, and the junction held 4 bases outside the gene matches. The CDR3 runs to 15 residues. CDR1 and CDR2 from the germline V gene are LGHDT and YNNKEL (reference sequence). CDR3 in amino acids: CASSPPGLAGGEQYF. Written as DNA, the CDR3 is TGTGCCAGCAGCCCACCGGGACTAGCGGGAGGCGAGCAGTACTTC.

The chain employs TRBV5-1 and TRBJ2-5, with 10 bases matching TRBD2. The V segment lost 9 bases and the J segment 5 bases; nucleotides outside the gene matches: 10. The CDR3 has 14 residues. CDR1 is SGHRS and CDR2 is YFSETQ in the germline V gene. CDR3 amino acids: CATSSGSLRETQYF. In DNA, the CDR3 is TGCGCCACCTCTAGCGGGAGTTTACGGGAGACCCAGTACTTC.

This clonotype was observed many times. The V and J genes are TRBV19 and TRBJ2-4, with a tentative D call TRBD1 (5 bases). Looked up from germline, CDR1 is LNHDA and CDR2 is SQIVND (reference sequence). V lost 4 bases to trimming and J lost 5 bases, with 21 bases between them. The CDR3 has 17 amino acids. CDR3 loop: CASSNLAGPDGQNIQYF. CDR3 DNA sequence: TGTGCCAGTAGTAACCTCGCAGGGCCCGACGGGCAAAACATTCAGTACTTC.

The rearrangement uses TRBV20-1 and TRBJ2-4; no firm D call. The germline gives CDR1 DFQATT, CDR2 SNEGSKA (reference sequence). Trimming shortened V by 5 bases and J by 1 base, and 15 bases separated the two germline ends. The CDR3 loop spans 15 amino acids. CDR3 sequence: CSAATEASAKNIQYF. As DNA, the CDR3 is TGCAGTGCTGCCACAGAGGCCTCCGCCAAAAACATTCAGTACTTC.

J is TRBJ2-1 and V is TRBV5-1; no reliable D call. CDR1 is SGHRS and CDR2 is YFSETQ in the germline V gene. The CDR3 is 14 amino acids. Trimming shortened V by 0 bases and J by 6 bases, and 10 bases separated the two germline ends. Written as DNA, the CDR3 is TGCGCCAGCAGCTTGGAGTTGCCTGTCAATGAGCAGTTCTTC. This encodes CASSLELPVNEQFF.

This rearrangement joins TRBV11-2 to TRBJ1-2; D may be TRBD1 (6 bases). Trimming removed 5 bases from V and 6 bases from J, with 10 bases in between. Germline values: CDR1 SGHAT, CDR2 FQNNGV. The CDR3 is made up of 12 amino acids. CDR3 in amino acids: CASSAEGDGYTF. In DNA form, the CDR3 reads TGTGCCAGCAGCGCAGAGGGGGATGGCTACACCTTC.

The V call is TRBV4-2, the J call TRBJ2-7; 8 bases align to TRBD2. Germline V gives CDR1 LGHNA, CDR2 YNFKEQ. The trim removed 0 bases at V and 2 bases at J, leaving 9 bases unmatched. The CDR3 runs to 17 residues. The CDR3 DNA is TGTGCCAGCAGCCAAGAGAACCCACTAGCGGTCCCCTACGAGCAGTACTTC. Encoded protein: CASSQENPLAVPYEQYF.

This clonotype was counted ten times or more. The chain uses TRBV7-8 and TRBJ2-3, with a weak D call TRBD2 (7 bases). Germline V CDR1 and CDR2: SGHVS, FQNEAQ. V was shortened by 5 bases and J by 5 bases, with 20 bases between the two germline ends. The CDR3 has 16 residues. In DNA form, the CDR3 reads TGTGCCAGCAGCCCGAGGGGGGGACCCACGCGAGATACGCAGTATTTT. Its translation: CASSPRGGPTRDTQYF.

This clonotype occurred a few times. The rearrangement links TRBV5-1 to TRBJ1-5; no firm D call. Germline V gene sequence: CDR1 SGHRS, CDR2 YFSETQ. The CDR3 is made up of 14 amino acids. V dropped 0 bases and J dropped 6 bases, with 10 bases sitting between them. CDR3: CASSLGGVSQPQHF. The CDR3 DNA reads TGCGCCAGCAGCTTGGGTGGGGTGTCTCAGCCCCAGCATTTT. The variable domain in full, with the rest retrieved from reference TRBV5-1 and TRBJ1-5, is KAGVTQTPRYLIKTRGQQVTLSCSPISGHRSVSWYQQTPGQGLQFLFEYFSETQRNKGNFPGRFSGRQFSNSRSEMNVSTLELGDSALYLCASSLGGVSQPQHFGDGTRLSIL.

This clonotype was counted between two and nine times. The V and J genes are TRBV7-6 and TRBJ1-1; the match to TRBD1 covers 7 bases. V dropped 6 bases and J dropped 1; count of bases not matched to a gene: 8. This CDR3 contains 15 residues. Germline V gene lookup returns CDR1 SGHVS and CDR2 FNYEAQ. CDR3 bases: TGTGCCAGCAGGCCAGGGGGGGGGGCGAACACTGAAGCTTTCTTT. Translation gives CASRPGGGANTEAFF.

The chain combines TRBV19 with TRBJ2-3; a weak D match, TRBD1 (5 bases). Trimming took 5 bases from V and 2 from J, leaving 11 bases between them. There are 14 residues in the CDR3. Germline loops: CDR1 LNHDA, CDR2 SQIVND (reference sequence). The CDR3 sequence: CASSWGTNTDTQYF. The DNA of the CDR3 is TGTGCCAGTAGTTGGGGCACCAACACAGATACGCAGTATTTT.

The table lists this clonotype with many counts. This chain joins TRBV7-8 and TRBJ1-2; the D gene is possibly TRBD1 (5 bases). Trimming left V 5 bases short and J 8 bases short, with 15 bases between. Germline CDR1 reads SGHVS; CDR2 reads FQNEAQ. The CDR3 has 13 amino acids. The CDR3 sequence: CASSPPWGEGYTF. In DNA form, the CDR3 reads TGTGCCAGCAGCCCTCCGTGGGGGGAAGGCTACACCTTC.

Details on this clonotype: This may come from a read error, since a much larger clone is one base off. This sequence joins TRBV7-2 and TRBJ2-5; D is possibly TRBD2 (6 bases). The germline V gene has CDR1 SGHTA and CDR2 FQGNSA. The CDR3 loop spans 13 amino acids. The CDR3 loop is CASSAGWGETKYF. The CDR3 DNA is TGTGCCAGCAGCGCCGGGTGGGGGGAGACCAAGTACTTC.

There are a few counts of this clonotype. This chain joins TRBV7-8 and TRBJ2-3; the match to TRBD2 covers 14 bases. V was pared by 5 bases and J by 2 bases, with 9 bases of the junction left unmatched. Germline V CDR1 and CDR2: SGHVS, FQNEAQ. The CDR3 runs to 18 residues. CDR3 protein: CASSPGLAGGLATDTQYF. CDR3 DNA: TGTGCCAGCAGCCCCGGACTAGCGGGGGGCTTGGCCACAGATACGCAGTATTTT.

This chain links TRBV7-2 with TRBJ2-1, with D possibly called TRBD1 or TRBD2 (6 bases each). The V gene's germline CDR1 is SGHTA and CDR2 FQGNSA. V lost 2 bases, J lost 4 bases, and 15 bases lay in between. There are 16 residues in the CDR3. The CDR3 region is CASSLLGSGAYNEQFF. The CDR3 bases are TGTGCCAGCAGCTTATTGGGGTCGGGGGCTTACAATGAGCAGTTCTTC. The complete variable domain, with remaining parts taken from reference TRBV7-2 and TRBJ2-1, reads GAGVSQSPSNKVTEKGKDVELRCDPISGHTALYWYRQSLGQGLEFLIYFQGNSAPDKSGLPSDRFSAERTGGSVSTLTIQRTQQEDSAVYLCASSLLGSGAYNEQFFGPGTRLTVL.

The CDR3 loop reads CASSSTLGGGRAEQYF. Here the CDR3 DNA reads TGTGCCAGCAGCTCCACGTTAGGGGGGGGCCGGGCCGAGCAGTACTTC. The chain uses TRBV7-6 and TRBJ2-7; D perhaps matches TRBD2 (7 bases). Germline assignment: CDR1 SGHVS and CDR2 FNYEAQ. CDR3 length: 16 amino acids. Trimming took 4 bases from V and 6 from J, leaving 22 bases between them. Full variable domain (outside the CDR3, taken from reference TRBV7-6 and TRBJ2-7): GAGVSQSPRYKVTKRGQDVALRCDPISGHVSLYWYRQALGQGPEFLTYFNYEAQQDKSGLPNDRFSAERPEGSISTLTIQRTEQRDSAMYRCASSSTLGGGRAEQYFGPGTRLTVT.

The chain is built from TRBV9 and TRBJ2-6, with 8 positions matching TRBD2. The V gene's germline CDR1 is SGDLS and CDR2 YYNGEE. The CDR3 extends over 16 amino acids. Trimming took 4 bases from V and 2 from J; bases not matched to a gene: 5. CDR3 sequence (DNA): TGTGCCAGCAGCCGGGGGGGCGCAACTGGGGCCAACGTCCTGACTTTC. Protein: CASSRGGATGANVLTF.

The V gene is TRBV2, the J gene TRBJ2-7, with TRBD2 as a possible D gene (7 bases). CDR1 is SNHLY, CDR2 FYNNEI, per germline. The CDR3 has 15 amino acids. The V end lost 3 bases, the J end lost 5 bases, and 17 bases lay between the germline ends. The DNA of the CDR3 is TGTGCCAGCAGTGAGGTAGGGCAGGGGAGGGACGAGCAGTACTTC. Translated: CASSEVGQGRDEQYF.

This clonotype has a handful of counts. The chain uses TRBV2 and TRBJ2-4, with D tentatively TRBD2 (6 bases). V gave up 8 bases and J gave up 5 bases, with 16 bases separating them. CDR3 length: 14 residues. Per the germline V gene, CDR1 is SNHLY and CDR2 is FYNNEI. Here the CDR3 DNA reads TGTGCCAGCCTGGGACTCAAGGGAGAAAACATTCAGTACTTC. Translated: CASLGLKGENIQYF.

The chain uses TRBV27 and TRBJ2-5; 9 bases are a match to TRBD2. The ends lost 2 bases at V and 2 bases at J; junction bases unmatched: 3. Looked up from germline, CDR1 is MNHEY and CDR2 is SMNVEV (reference sequence). This CDR3 has 15 residues. The CDR3 protein is CASSLGGRVQETQYF. CDR3 coding DNA: TGTGCCAGCAGTTTAGGCGGGAGGGTTCAAGAGACCCAGTACTTC.

This clonotype was counted only a few times. The rearrangement uses TRBV2 and TRBJ2-7; TRBD2 might be the D (5 bases). V lost 6 bases and J lost 1, with 16 bases in between. The germline V gene encodes CDR1 SNHLY and CDR2 FYNNEI. This CDR3 comprises 15 residues. CDR3 protein: CASSPLKGGSYEQYF. The CDR3 DNA reads TGTGCCAGCAGCCCTCTTAAAGGAGGATCCTACGAGCAGTACTTC.